These T cell receptor beta chains were read from a single sample in a study of cytomegalovirus exposure and HLA in healthy donors. The repertoire was sequenced with immunoSEQ multiplex PCR; TCRdb's copy has only in-frame clones and lacks some. The data show around 69,000 clones, 96% seen once. Sample: PBMCs. The receptors originated from a woman aged 18-29 years in good health and CMV-seropositive. CDR3s include the opening cysteine and the closing phenylalanine or tryptophan. D genes are given only for firm matches. Expanded clones are given a class, and other clones once, few, many or no size at all.

TRBJ2-7 - TRBD2 TRBV13 CASSSGTSVNEQYF TGTGCCAGCAGCTCCGGGACTAGCGTGAACGAGCAGTACTTC
TRBJ2-5 - - TRBV29-1 CSVEGRAEETQYF TGCAGCGTTGAAGGGAGGGCGGAGGAGACCCAGTACTTC
TRBJ1-4 - - TRBV7-2 CASSYSTGLNEKLFF TGTGCCAGCAGTTATAGCACAGGCCTTAATGAAAAACTGTTTTTT
TRBJ1-2 once - TRBV6-5 CASSYSGGPNYGYTF TGTGCCAGCAGTTACTCGGGGGGACCAAACTATGGCTACACCTTC
TRBJ2-7 - TRBD2 TRBV4-3 CASSQALSGSSYEQYF TGCGCCAGCAGCCAAGCTTTAAGCGGGAGCTCCTACGAGCAGTACTTC
TRBJ1-4 - - TRBV6-5 CASSFKWGETGEKLFF TGTGCCAGCAGTTTCAAGTGGGGCGAGACAGGCGAAAAACTGTTTTTT
TRBJ2-7 - - TRBV4-1 CASSQLVRQGYEQYF TGCGCCAGCAGCCAACTAGTCAGGCAGGGCTACGAGCAGTACTTC
TRBJ2-5 - - TRBV5-1 CASSLIMGAQETQYF TGCGCCAGCAGCTTGATAATGGGGGCCCAAGAGACCCAGTACTTC
TRBJ2-7 - TRBD2 TRBV5-1 CASSLASGGPYEQYF TGCGCCAGCAGCTTGGCGTCGGGAGGTCCCTACGAGCAGTACTTC
TRBJ2-2 few TRBD2 TRBV2 CASTQRTSGTNTGELFF TGTGCCAGCACCCAACGGACTAGCGGGACGAACACCGGGGAGCTGTTTTTT
TRBJ2-7 - TRBD1 TRBV6-5 CASSYETGVAEQYF TGTGCCAGCAGTTACGAGACAGGGGTTGCCGAGCAGTACTTC
TRBJ2-7 - TRBD2 TRBV6-6 CASSSGLAGRVYEQYF TGTGCCAGCAGTTCAGGACTAGCGGGGAGGGTATACGAGCAGTACTTC
TRBJ1-1 - - TRBV4-2 CASSQARAGNTEAFF TGTGCCAGCAGCCAAGCCAGGGCAGGGAACACTGAAGCTTTCTTT
TRBJ2-1 - - TRBV7-3 CASSYSLAYNEQFF TGTGCCAGCAGTTACTCCCTGGCCTACAATGAGCAGTTCTTC
TRBJ1-5 - TRBD1 TRBV19 CASSTRGQGLYQPQHF TGTGCCAGTAGTACTCGCGGACAGGGACTTTATCAGCCCCAGCATTTT
TRBJ2-3 - - TRBV4-3 CASSGRHTDTQYF TGCGCCAGCAGTGGCAGGCACACAGATACGCAGTATTTT
TRBJ2-2 - - TRBV19 CASSIGRSGELFF TGTGCCAGTAGTATAGGGAGGTCCGGGGAGCTGTTTTTT
TRBJ2-7 - - TRBV19 CASSHQGTYEQYF TGTGCCAGTAGTCACCAGGGAACCTACGAGCAGTACTTC
TRBJ2-7 - TRBD2 TRBV2 CASSEGRLAVSYEQYF TGTGCCAGCAGCGAAGGGCGGCTAGCGGTATCCTACGAGCAGTACTTC
TRBJ2-1 - TRBD2 TRBV5-1 CASSSTAGGPINEQFF TGCGCCAGCAGCTCCACCGCGGGAGGGCCGATCAATGAGCAGTTCTTC
TRBJ2-1 - TRBD1 TRBV6-6 CASSASRTGDNEQFF TGTGCCAGCAGTGCGAGCAGGACAGGGGACAATGAGCAGTTCTTC
TRBJ2-3 - - TRBV10-3 CAISELGGAGTDTQYF TGTGCCATCAGTGAGTTGGGGGGAGCGGGCACAGATACGCAGTATTTT
TRBJ1-2 once TRBD1 TRBV5-1 CASSLDGRQGTYGYTF TGCGCCAGCAGCTTGGATGGGCGACAGGGGACCTATGGCTACACCTTC
TRBJ2-5 - TRBD2 TRBV2 CASGSAGAPGKTQYF TGTGCCTCAGGATCGGCGGGAGCCCCAGGGAAGACCCAGTACTTC
TRBJ2-1 - TRBD2 TRBV28 CASRGLAGAGQFF TGTGCCAGCAGGGGACTAGCGGGAGCTGGGCAGTTCTTC
TRBJ1-5 - TRBD1 TRBV9 CASSVGDSALNQPQHF TGTGCCAGCAGCGTAGGGGACAGTGCACTTAATCAGCCCCAGCATTTT
TRBJ2-1 - - TRBV20-1 CSAYRGEQFF TGCAGTGCTTACCGGGGGGAGCAGTTCTTC